One and the same sample provided the 18 T cell receptor beta chains below, sequenced in a study of CD8+ T cells in alopecia areata. It was cDNA, reverse transcribed from extracted RNA, that served as the sequencing template. Assay used: immunoSEQ multiplex PCR; TCRdb lists only in-frame clones, some missing. The table shows over 250,000 clones, with about 60% occurring only once. Stated treatment: oral pan-JAK inhibitor, 5-10 mg twice daily. The sequencing here drew on CD4+ T cells sorted from blood, taken around week 54, from a patient treated with tofacitinib. All receptors come from a human donor with alopecia areata.

The chain joins TRBV11-2 to TRBJ1-1; a possible D gene is TRBD1 (5 bases). The CDR3 length is 14 residues. Germline V gene lookup returns CDR1 SGHAT and CDR2 FQNNGV. The ends were cut back, 5 bases at V and 3 bases at J, with 13 bases in the middle. The CDR3 coding sequence is TGTGCCAGCAGCCCGAGGGGCAGCTACACTGAAGCTTTCTTT. Its translation: CASSPRGSYTEAFF. Full variable domain (rest looked up from reference TRBV11-2 and TRBJ1-1): EAGVAQSPRYKIIEKRQSVAFWCNPISGHATLYWYQQILGQGPKLLIQFQNNGVVDDSQLPKDRFSAERLKGVDSTLKIQPAKLEDSAVYLCASSPRGSYTEAFFGQGTRLTVV.

V gene TRBV29-1 combines with J gene TRBJ2-3; D remains ambiguous. The CDR3 runs to 15 residues. Germline assignment: CDR1 SQVTM and CDR2 ANQGSEA. The V and J ends lost 4 bases and 5 bases respectively, with 19 bases between them. CDR3 sequence reads: CSVGRSASSLDTQYF. In DNA, the CDR3 is TGCAGCGTTGGTCGTTCAGCCAGTAGCTTAGATACGCAGTATTTT.

This clone was recorded a few times. V gene TRBV5-1 combines with J gene TRBJ1-5; D is perhaps TRBD1 (6 bases). The V gene's germline CDR1 is SGHRS and CDR2 YFSETQ. V was trimmed by 2 bases and J by 5 bases, leaving 8 bases between them. CDR3 size: 13 residues. The CDR3 DNA reads TGCGCCAGCAGCTTCGCAGGGGATCAGCCCCAGCATTTT. Its translation: CASSFAGDQPQHF.

This chain links TRBV10-2 with TRBJ1-5; D not resolved. Trimming removed 2 bases from V and 3 bases from J, with 11 bases in between. CDR3 length equals 15 residues. CDR1 is WSHSY and CDR2 is SAAADI in the germline V gene. The CDR3: CASSEGTVDNQPQHF. The CDR3 region has the DNA TGCGCCAGCAGTGAGGGTACGGTCGACAATCAGCCCCAGCATTTT.

The rearrangement joins TRBV4-3 to TRBJ2-1, with 8 nucleotides matching TRBD1. Germline V gene sequence: CDR1 LGHNA, CDR2 YSLEER. The CDR3 length is 17 residues. V dropped 1 base and J dropped 8; count of bases not matched to a gene: 13. This chain's CDR3 is CASSQAGDRQGRDEQFF. CDR3 coding DNA: TGCGCCAGCAGCCAAGCAGGGGATAGACAGGGGCGGGATGAGCAGTTCTTC.

The rearrangement joins TRBV30 to TRBJ2-1; no clear D. V was trimmed by 2 bases and J by 10 bases, leaving 12 bases between them. CDR1 and CDR2 from the germline V gene are GTSNPN and SVGIG (reference sequence). This CDR3 comprises 12 residues. In nucleotides, the CDR3 is TGTGCCTGGAGTCTTGACCCCCGCGAGCAGTTCTTC. The encoded protein is CAWSLDPREQFF.

The J gene is TRBJ2-1, the V gene TRBV27; D is ambiguous. CDR1 is MNHEY, CDR2 SMNVEV, per germline (reference sequence). The CDR3 has 15 residues. V gave up 3 bases and J gave up 1 base, with 10 bases separating them. CDR3 sequence: CASSFLRASYNEQFF. CDR3 in DNA: TGTGCCAGCAGTTTTCTGCGTGCGTCCTACAATGAGCAGTTCTTC.

The chain has TRBV19 and TRBJ2-2, with 7 bases lining up with TRBD1. CDR1 is LNHDA and CDR2 is SQIVND in the germline V gene (reference sequence). The CDR3 has 14 amino acids. After removal of 8 bases from V and 5 bases from J, the junction contained 8 bases not matched to a gene. CDR3 region: CASGGQMITGELFF. The CDR3 DNA reads as TGTGCCAGTGGGGGACAGATGATAACCGGGGAGCTGTTTTTT.

V is TRBV11-3 and J is TRBJ2-3; 7 bases line up with TRBD2. Germline V lookup: CDR1 SGHNT, CDR2 YENEEA. The V and J ends lost 5 bases and 2 bases, in that order; junction bases with no gene match: 4. CDR3 size: 14 residues. CDR3 sequence (DNA): TGTGCCAGCAGCCCCGGACTAGTCACAGATACGCAGTATTTT. Translated, it gives CASSPGLVTDTQYF.

This clone was counted between two and nine times. This sequence joins TRBV18 and TRBJ1-1, with 7 bases fitting TRBD1. The V gene's germline CDR1 is KGHSH and CDR2 LQKENI. There are 15 residues in the CDR3. J was trimmed by 1 base and V by 1 base; bases with no gene match: 3. CDR3 nucleotides: TGTGCCAGCTCACCACGAAGGGGGCGGAACACTGAAGCTTTCTTT. It is translated as CASSPRRGRNTEAFF.

The chain is built from TRBV23-1 and TRBJ2-7, with a possible D match to TRBD1 (6 bases). TRBV23-1 is placed among ORFs of uncertain function. With 4 bases removed from V and 6 bases from J, the gap between germline ends came to 19 bases. This CDR3 spans 15 amino acids. CDR3 coding DNA: TGCGCCAGCAGTCTACTTCCGGGACACAGAGGCGAGCAGTACTTC. Encoded protein: CASSLLPGHRGEQYF.

V is TRBV30 and J is TRBJ2-7, with TRBD1 identical over 7 bases. CDR1 and CDR2 from the germline V gene are GTSNPN and SVGIG (reference sequence). This CDR3 is 13 amino acids long. Trimming took 1 base from V and 4 from J; bases not matched to a gene: 4. CDR3 sequence: CAWSAGQTYEQYF. The CDR3, as DNA: TGTGCCTGGAGTGCGGGACAGACTTACGAGCAGTACTTC.

The genes are TRBV29-1 and TRBJ1-2; TRBD1 matches at 8 bases. The CDR3 loop spans 13 amino acids. Trimming cost V 5 bases and J 4 bases; bases outside gene matches: 6. Germline V gives CDR1 SQVTM, CDR2 ANQGSEA. DNA of the CDR3: TGCAGCGTTCAGGGACAGGCTTTCTATGGCTACACCTTC. Its protein product is CSVQGQAFYGYTF.

The V gene is TRBV29-1, the J gene TRBJ2-5; TRBD1 matches 7 bases. Germline lookup yields CDR1 SQVTM and CDR2 ANQGSEA. V trimming: 4 bases; J trimming: 4 bases; junction bases outside the gene matches: 12. CDR3 size: 15 residues. This chain's CDR3 is CSVGWGQRSGETQYF. As DNA, the CDR3 is TGCAGCGTTGGCTGGGGACAGAGGTCGGGAGAGACCCAGTACTTC.

This chain uses TRBV29-1 with TRBJ1-1; TRBD1 agrees at 7 bases. Germline lookup yields CDR1 SQVTM and CDR2 ANQGSEA. This CDR3 region has 14 residues. V dropped 6 bases and J dropped 4; count of bases not matched to a gene: 11. The CDR3 protein is CSVRSDRSGTEAFF. The CDR3 nucleotides read TGCAGCGTCCGGTCGGACAGGTCAGGCACTGAAGCTTTCTTT.

The CDR3 DNA reads as TGTGCCAGCAGTACCAACCGGGGCTTTCGGTTTTCACCCCTCCACTTT. This sequence encodes CASSTNRGFRFSPLHF. This chain joins TRBV25-1 and TRBJ1-6, with D tentatively TRBD1 (5 bases). This CDR3 contains 16 residues. Germline CDR1 reads MGHDK; CDR2 reads SYGVNS. V shed 5 bases and J shed 9 bases, with 20 bases lying between them.

CDR3 sequence reads: CASHLDGSQETQYF. The CDR3 DNA reads as TGTGCCAGCCACTTGGATGGTAGCCAAGAGACCCAGTACTTC. The chain links TRBV2 to TRBJ2-5, with D uncertain. V lost 8 bases, J lost 1 base, and 14 bases lay in between. CDR1 is SNHLY, CDR2 FYNNEI, per germline. The length of the CDR3 is 14 residues.

This clone was seen more than once but under ten times. The V gene is TRBV27, the J gene TRBJ2-7; D remains unclear. V lost 6 bases and J lost 8, with 17 bases in between. This CDR3 spans 13 amino acids. The germline gives CDR1 MNHEY, CDR2 SMNVEV (reference sequence). Here the CDR3 DNA reads TGTGCCAGCAGCCAACGAGGTGATACGAAGCAGTACTTC. Translated, it gives CASSQRGDTKQYF.